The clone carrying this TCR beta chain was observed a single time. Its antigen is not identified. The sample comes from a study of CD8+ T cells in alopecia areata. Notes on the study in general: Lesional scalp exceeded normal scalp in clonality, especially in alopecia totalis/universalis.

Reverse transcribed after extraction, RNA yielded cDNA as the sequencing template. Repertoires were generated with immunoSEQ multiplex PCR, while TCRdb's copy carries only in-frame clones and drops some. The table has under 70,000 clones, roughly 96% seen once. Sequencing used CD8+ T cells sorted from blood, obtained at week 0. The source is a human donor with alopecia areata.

In DNA form, the CDR3 reads TGCGCCAGCAGCCAAGATCCTAGCGGGGGCTACAATGAGCAGTTCTTC. This sequence encodes CASSQDPSGGYNEQFF. V is TRBV4-1 and J is TRBJ2-1, with 10 bases lining up with TRBD2. Germline V CDR1 and CDR2: MGHRA, YSYEKL. V lost 0 bases, J lost 3 bases, and 2 bases stayed unmatched. This CDR3 is built from 16 residues.